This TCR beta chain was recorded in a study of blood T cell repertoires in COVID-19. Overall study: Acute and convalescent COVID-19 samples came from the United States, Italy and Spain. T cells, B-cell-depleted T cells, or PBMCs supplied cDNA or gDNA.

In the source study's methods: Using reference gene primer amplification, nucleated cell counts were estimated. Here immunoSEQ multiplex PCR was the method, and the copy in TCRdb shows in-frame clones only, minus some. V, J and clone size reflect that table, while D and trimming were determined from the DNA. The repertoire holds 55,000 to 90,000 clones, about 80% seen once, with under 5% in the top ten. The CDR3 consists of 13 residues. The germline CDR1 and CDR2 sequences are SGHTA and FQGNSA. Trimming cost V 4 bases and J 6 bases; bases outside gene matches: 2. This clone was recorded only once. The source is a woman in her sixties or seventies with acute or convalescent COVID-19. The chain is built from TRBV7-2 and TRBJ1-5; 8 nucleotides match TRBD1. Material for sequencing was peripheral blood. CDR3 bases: TGTGCCAGCAGCTCAACAGGGGGTCAGCCCCAGCATTTT. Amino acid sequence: CASSSTGGQPQHF.